The 30 T cell receptor beta chains given below trace back to one sample, sequenced in a study of T cells after yellow fever vaccination. A single record per CDR3 protein comes from TCRdb applying MiXCR to the 5' RACE reads. The top ten hold roughly a fifth of the sample, which has some 320,000 distinct CDR3 sequences, around 4.5% seen once. The sample consisted of PBMCs, taken 15 days after the yellow fever booster vaccination. Source of these receptors: a man younger than 35 who received the YFV17D yellow fever vaccine.

This clonotype was seen a few times. The J gene is TRBJ1-1, the V gene TRBV20-1, with D hard to call. This CDR3 has 10 residues. The germline V and J ends were trimmed by 6 bases and 4 bases, with 6 bases remaining between them. Germline assignment: CDR1 DFQATT and CDR2 SNEGSKA (reference sequence). The CDR3: CSAFTTEAFF. CDR3 nucleotide sequence: TGCAGTGCCTTCACCACTGAAGCTTTCTTT.

This clonotype was counted ten times or more. V gene TRBV5-1 combines with J gene TRBJ2-1, with unresolved D. V was cut by 4 bases and J by 7 bases, with 12 bases left in between. Looked up from germline, CDR1 is SGHRS and CDR2 is YFSETQ. The CDR3 loop spans 13 amino acids. In DNA, the CDR3 is TGCGCCAGCAGCCTCGGACCGACAAATGAGCAGTTCTTC. Protein product: CASSLGPTNEQFF.

This clonotype was counted many times. The chain couples TRBV6-2 or TRBV6-3 to TRBJ2-3; D ambiguous. There are 13 residues in the CDR3. Germline V gives CDR1 MNHEY, CDR2 SVGEGT. V lost 4 bases and J lost 0, with 5 bases in between. The CDR3 region is CASSSKSTDTQYF. In nucleotides, the CDR3 is TGTGCCAGCAGTTCCAAAAGCACAGATACGCAGTATTTT.

In its sample, this clonotype was seen a few times. The genes are TRBV5-1 and TRBJ2-3; possibly TRBD2 for D (6 bases). V lost 2 bases to trimming and J lost 2 bases, with 15 bases between them. The CDR3 spans 16 residues. Germline lookup yields CDR1 SGHRS and CDR2 YFSETQ. The CDR3 loop is CASSLQSAGTTDTQYF. CDR3 nucleotides: TGCGCCAGCAGCTTACAAAGCGCGGGGACCACAGATACGCAGTATTTT.

This chain joins TRBV7-2 and TRBJ1-5; D not certain. This CDR3 region has 13 residues. Germline V gene lookup returns CDR1 SGHTA and CDR2 FQGNSA. V was trimmed by 2 bases and J by 4 bases, leaving 6 bases between them. The CDR3 is CASSLYRNQPQHF. The DNA for the CDR3 is TGTGCCAGCAGCTTATACAGAAATCAGCCCCAGCATTTT.

This clonotype was detected ten times or more. The V and J genes are TRBV5-1 and TRBJ2-1; 15 nucleotides match TRBD2. The CDR3 is made up of 17 amino acids. After removal of 0 bases from V and 8 bases from J, the junction contained 6 bases not matched to a gene. Germline V gene data show CDR1 as SGHRS and CDR2 as YFSETQ. DNA of the CDR3: TGCGCCAGCAGCTTGGCGGGACTAGCGGGGGGCCGAGATGAGCAGTTCTTC. Translating gives CASSLAGLAGGRDEQFF.

The chain uses TRBV6-2 or TRBV6-3 and TRBJ1-5, with no clear D. Trimming removed 0 bases at V and 7 bases at J, with 13 bases between. The CDR3 loop spans 15 amino acids. CDR1 is MNHEY, CDR2 SVGEGT, per germline. CDR3 DNA: TGTGCCAGCAGTTACTCGAGGTATGTACGCCAGCCCCAGCATTTT. Its translation is CASSYSRYVRQPQHF.

This clonotype has a count of ten or more. The chain recombines TRBV5-6 with TRBJ1-1; no clear D gene. Trimming removed 0 bases at V and 6 bases at J, with 9 bases between. Germline V gene lookup returns CDR1 SGHDT and CDR2 YYEEEE. The CDR3 covers 13 residues. The CDR3 nucleotides are TGTGCCAGCAGCTTGGTGGAACTCCCTGAAGCTTTCTTT. Translated: CASSLVELPEAFF.

This clonotype was picked up many times. V and J are TRBV12-3 or TRBV12-4 and TRBJ2-1; D gene ambiguous. The CDR3 is 13 amino acids. Trimming stripped 5 bases from V and 8 bases from J, with 13 bases between. CDR3 DNA: TGTGCCAGCAGTGGGGTCTACACTCATGAGCAGTTCTTC. Its translation is CASSGVYTHEQFF.

This clonotype showed up just a few times. The genes are TRBV7-2 and TRBJ2-7; D remains unclear. Between the trimmed V and J ends, which lost 5 bases and 5 bases, there was a span of 16 bases. This CDR3 is 14 amino acids long. Germline CDR1 reads SGHTA; CDR2 reads FQGNSA. The CDR3 loop is CASSPYRSVHEQYF. The CDR3 DNA sequence: TGTGCCAGCAGCCCGTATAGGAGCGTCCACGAGCAGTACTTC. Complete variable domain (other parts from reference TRBV7-2 and TRBJ2-7): GAGVSQSPSNKVTEKGKDVELRCDPISGHTALYWYRQSLGQGLEFLIYFQGNSAPDKSGLPSDRFSAERTGGSVSTLTIQRTQQEDSAVYLCASSPYRSVHEQYFGPGTRLTVT.

The gene calls are TRBV29-1 and TRBJ1-2, with 9 positions matching TRBD1. The length of the CDR3 is 15 residues. The trim removed 3 bases at V and 2 bases at J, leaving 7 bases unmatched. In germline, CDR1 is SQVTM, CDR2 ANQGSEA. In DNA form, the CDR3 reads TGCAGCGTTGAGGACAGGGGAGATGCCAACTATGGCTACACCTTC. Its protein is CSVEDRGDANYGYTF. Full variable domain (rest looked up from reference TRBV29-1 and TRBJ1-2): SAVISQKPSRDICQRGTSLTIQCQVDSQVTMMFWYRQQPGQSLTLIATANQGSEATYESGFVIDKFPISRPNLTFSTLTVSNMSPEDSSIYLCSVEDRGDANYGYTFGSGTRLTVV.

In the case of this clonotype: Sequence at one end of the junction differs from germline and may be a read error. The V and J genes are TRBV30 and TRBJ2-1, with D hard to call. CDR1 is GTSNPN, CDR2 SVGIG, per germline (reference sequence). This CDR3 is 12 amino acids long. The CDR3 bases are TGTGACTGGAGTGTGCCTGGCTGGGAGCAGTTCTTC. Residues: CDWSVPGWEQFF.

This clonotype has ten or more counts. The rearrangement links TRBV9 to TRBJ2-1; the D gene is possibly TRBD1 (6 bases). V was pared by 2 bases and J by 4 bases, with 10 bases between. The CDR3 sequence is 14 residues long. Germline-derived CDR1 and CDR2 are SGDLS and YYNGEE. The CDR3 loop is CASSVDGQYNEQFF. CDR3 sequence (DNA): TGTGCCAGCAGCGTTGACGGACAGTACAATGAGCAGTTCTTC. The variable domain in full, completed from reference TRBV9 and TRBJ2-1, reads DSGVTQTPKHLITATGQRVTLRCSPRSGDLSVYWYQQSLDQGLQFLIQYYNGEERAKGNILERFSAQQFPDLHSELNLSSLELGDSALYFCASSVDGQYNEQFFGPGTRLTVL.

At least ten counts were recorded for this clonotype. The V and J genes are TRBV21-1 and TRBJ2-6; the table assigns TRBD1, which was not confirmed against the DNA. TRBV21-1 constitutes a pseudogene. The CDR3 is made up of 17 amino acids. The CDR3 is CASSKVDRGSGANVLTF. As DNA, the CDR3 is TGTGCCAGCAGCAAAGTGGACAGGGGCTCTGGGGCCAACGTCCTGACTTTC.

This clonotype was counted at least ten times. The genes are TRBV20-1 and TRBJ1-2; TRBD1 matches 7 bases. Germline CDR1 reads DFQATT; CDR2 reads SNEGSKA (reference sequence). V was pared by 4 bases and J by 4 bases, with 6 bases of the junction left unmatched. CDR3 length: 13 residues. CDR3 region: CSAKTGSFYGYTF. CDR3 nucleotides: TGCAGTGCTAAGACAGGGTCGTTCTATGGCTACACCTTC.

V is TRBV7-8 and J is TRBJ2-3, with 8 bases fitting TRBD1. Germline assignment: CDR1 SGHVS and CDR2 FQNEAQ. The CDR3 is 14 residues long. With V trimmed by 1 base and J by 5 bases, 2 bases remained unmatched. The CDR3 nucleotides are TGTGCCAGCAGCTTAGGGACAGGGATAGATACGCAGTATTTT. Translation: CASSLGTGIDTQYF.

As for this clonotype: This CDR3 fails to terminate in the conserved phenylalanine or tryptophan, so it likely reflects a read error. The chain couples TRBV5-1 to TRBJ2-5; the D gene could be TRBD1 or TRBD2 (6 bases each). The CDR3 covers 15 residues. Trimming removed 2 bases from V and 5 bases from J, with 16 bases in between. The germline CDR1 and CDR2 sequences are SGHRS and YFSETQ. The CDR3 sequence is CASSFYGGQDETQYY. The CDR3 DNA is TGCGCCAGCAGCTTTTACGGGGGCCAGGATGAGACCCAGTACTAC.

The rearrangement joins TRBV6-4 to TRBJ2-7; D unresolved. CDR1 is MRHNA, CDR2 SNTAGT, per germline. V was cut by 8 bases and J by 0 bases, with 8 bases left in between. The CDR3 length is 12 residues. CDR3 in amino acids: CASSRYSYEQYV. The CDR3 DNA reads as TGTGCCAGCTCCCGATACTCCTACGAGCAGTACGTC.

The V gene is TRBV3-1, the J gene TRBJ2-5; D not resolved. Germline CDR1 LGHDT, CDR2 YNNKEL (reference sequence). The CDR3 runs to 14 residues. Trimming left V 4 bases short and J 5 bases short, with 14 bases between. The CDR3 coding sequence is TGTGCCAGCAGCCCCACCCCCGCTATTGAGACCCAGTACTTC. It translates to CASSPTPAIETQYF.

This clonotype was observed many times. CDR3 sequence (DNA): TGTGCCAGCAGCTTCTCGACAGTATACCCTGAAGCTTTCTTT. It is translated as CASSFSTVYPEAFF. The J gene is TRBJ1-1, the V gene TRBV7-6; a weak D match, TRBD1 (5 bases). The CDR3 totals 14 residues. V was shortened by 3 bases and J by 6 bases, with 14 bases between the two germline ends. Germline V gene sequence: CDR1 SGHVS, CDR2 FNYEAQ.

There are many counts of this clonotype. The J gene is TRBJ2-7, the V gene TRBV12-3 or TRBV12-4, with 12 bases aligning to TRBD1. The CDR3 consists of 14 residues. V was clipped by 5 bases and J by 6 bases; unmatched bases: 5. This CDR3 reads CASSPGQGAFEQYF. CDR3 in DNA: TGTGCCAGCAGTCCGGGACAGGGGGCGTTCGAGCAGTACTTC.

There are many counts of this clonotype. V usage is TRBV4-3 and J usage is TRBJ2-3; D is perhaps TRBD1 (5 bases). The V gene's germline CDR1 is LGHNA and CDR2 YSLEER. Trimming removed 1 base at V and 4 bases at J, with 12 bases between. The CDR3 runs 15 residues. The CDR3 spells CASSQGGQRPDTQYF. The CDR3 region has the DNA TGCGCCAGCAGCCAAGGGGGCCAGCGACCAGATACGCAGTATTTT.

The chain recombines TRBV12-3 or TRBV12-4 with TRBJ1-6, with 11 positions matching TRBD1. With 4 bases clipped from V and 10 bases from J, the junction kept 9 bases outside the gene matches. CDR3 length: 16 residues. This chain's CDR3 is CASSSRPGQGGSPLHF. CDR3 DNA: TGTGCCAGCAGTTCTCGTCCGGGACAGGGGGGATCACCCCTCCACTTT.

There are many counts of this clonotype. The V gene is TRBV19, the J gene TRBJ2-2, with D perhaps TRBD2 (6 bases). The CDR3 runs 14 residues. The V end was cut by 5 bases, the J end by 2 bases, with 9 bases between. Germline lookup yields CDR1 LNHDA and CDR2 SQIVND (reference sequence). The CDR3 sequence is CASSWDFNTGELFF. CDR3 coding DNA: TGTGCCAGTAGTTGGGACTTTAACACCGGGGAGCTGTTTTTT.

This clonotype was recorded many times. V and J are TRBV7-2 and TRBJ2-7, with 9 bases aligning to TRBD1. This CDR3 contains 15 residues. V shed 5 bases and J 6 bases; nucleotides not matched to a gene: 11. Looked up from germline, CDR1 is SGHTA and CDR2 is FQGNSA. The CDR3 reads CASSNGQGRFSEQYV. The DNA of the CDR3 is TGTGCCAGCAGCAACGGACAGGGGCGGTTCAGCGAGCAGTACGTC.

This clonotype was picked up a small number of times. The chain is built from TRBV9 and TRBJ2-1; D perhaps matches TRBD1 (6 bases). The CDR3 runs 13 residues. Germline V lookup: CDR1 SGDLS, CDR2 YYNGEE. V dropped 0 bases and J dropped 9 bases, with 10 bases sitting between them. CDR3 in amino acids: CASSVVSRGEQFF. CDR3 sequence (DNA): TGTGCCAGCAGCGTAGTATCCAGGGGTGAGCAGTTCTTC. The complete variable domain, with remaining parts taken from reference TRBV9 and TRBJ2-1, reads DSGVTQTPKHLITATGQRVTLRCSPRSGDLSVYWYQQSLDQGLQFLIQYYNGEERAKGNILERFSAQQFPDLHSELNLSSLELGDSALYFCASSVVSRGEQFFGPGTRLTVL.

CDR3 loop: CASSRETQGYGYTF. In nucleotides, the CDR3 is TGTGCCAGCTCACGGGAAACACAGGGTTACGGCTACACCTTC. The rearrangement links TRBV18 to TRBJ1-2; perhaps TRBD1 as D (6 bases). The CDR3 is 14 amino acids. Germline V gives CDR1 KGHSH, CDR2 LQKENI. The germline V and J ends were trimmed by 4 bases and 8 bases, with 17 bases remaining between them.

In its sample, this clonotype was seen a few times. V gene TRBV4-3 combines with J gene TRBJ2-6; TRBD1 matches 9 bases. CDR1 is LGHNA, CDR2 YSLEER, per germline. The CDR3 totals 17 residues. Losses at the gene ends were 4 bases for V and 3 bases for J; bases not matched to a gene: 7. The CDR3 sequence is CASSLAGQGFGANVLTF. The CDR3 DNA reads as TGCGCCAGCAGCCTGGCGGGACAGGGCTTTGGGGCCAACGTCCTGACTTTC.

This clonotype was counted ten times or more. The chain's CDR3 is CASIDETLMGGYTF. Here the CDR3 DNA reads TGTGCCAGTATTGACGAGACTCTTATGGGCGGCTACACCTTC. This chain links TRBV7-9 with TRBJ1-2; D is ambiguous. With 9 bases removed from V and 8 bases from J, the gap between germline ends came to 22 bases. Germline values: CDR1 SEHNR, CDR2 FQNEAQ (reference sequence). This CDR3 has 14 amino acids.

This clonotype was observed many times. This chain uses TRBV6-6 with TRBJ1-4, with 7 positions matching TRBD1. Germline V gene sequence: CDR1 MNHNY, CDR2 SVGAGI (reference sequence). This CDR3 region has 13 residues. V dropped 6 bases and J dropped 4; count of bases not matched to a gene: 2. CDR3 in DNA: TGTGCCAGCAGGCCAGGGGGTAATGAAAAACTGTTTTTT. It encodes CASRPGGNEKLFF.